This T cell receptor (beta chain) was identified in a study of cytomegalovirus exposure and HLA in healthy donors. Study results and limitations: A link between a missense DCLRE1C variant and TCR beta V- and J-gene trimming emerged from a later analysis. It was assumed in the presence/absence analyses that sequencing depth was roughly uniform across donors. Per published reports, the classifier diagnosed cytomegalovirus status with high specificity and sensitivity.

PCR involved 60 Vbeta and 13 Jbeta primers. Original analysis: Later, about 80 million unique TCR beta chains were counted in an analysis, and roughly 10 million of them were shared. The table came from immunoSEQ multiplex PCR; TCRdb's copy has only in-frame clones and leaves some out. V and J calls and clone size are given by that table; D and trimming were obtained from the DNA. Of about 130,000 clones in the sample, 65% to 90% were seen once. Concerning this clone: The antigen is not known.

J was trimmed by 8 bases and V by 7 bases; bases with no gene match: 8. This CDR3 has 15 amino acids. In germline, CDR1 is SNHLY, CDR2 FYNNEI. The sequenced material came from PBMCs. The receptor's source is a man aged 18-30 years in good health and CMV-seronegative. The chain uses TRBV2 and TRBJ1-6, with 10 bases identical to TRBD1. CDR3 in amino acids: CASTLVDRGHSPLHF. The CDR3 region has the DNA TGTGCCAGCACCCTTGTAGACAGGGGGCATTCACCCCTCCACTTT.